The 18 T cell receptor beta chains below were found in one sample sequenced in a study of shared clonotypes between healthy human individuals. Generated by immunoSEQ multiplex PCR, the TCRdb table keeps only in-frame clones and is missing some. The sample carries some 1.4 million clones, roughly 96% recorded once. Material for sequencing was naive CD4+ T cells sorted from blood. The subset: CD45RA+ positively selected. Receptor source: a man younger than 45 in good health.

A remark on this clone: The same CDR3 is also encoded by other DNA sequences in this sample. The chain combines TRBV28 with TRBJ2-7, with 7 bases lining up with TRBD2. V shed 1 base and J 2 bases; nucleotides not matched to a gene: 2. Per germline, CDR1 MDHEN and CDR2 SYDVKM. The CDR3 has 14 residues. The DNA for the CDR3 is TGTGCCAGCAGTTTATTTGGGGGGGCCTACGAGCAGTACTTC. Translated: CASSLFGGAYEQYF. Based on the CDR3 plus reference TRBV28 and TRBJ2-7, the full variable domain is DVKVTQSSRYLVKRTGEKVFLECVQDMDHENMFWYRQDPGLGLRLIYFSYDVKMKEKGDIPEGYSVSREKKERFSLILESASTNQTSMYLCASSLFGGAYEQYFGPGTRLTVT.

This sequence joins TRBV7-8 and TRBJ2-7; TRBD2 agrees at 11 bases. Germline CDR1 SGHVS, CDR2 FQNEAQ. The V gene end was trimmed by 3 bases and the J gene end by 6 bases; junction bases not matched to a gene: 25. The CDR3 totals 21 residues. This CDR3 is CASSFHQKGVLAGVSTGEQYF. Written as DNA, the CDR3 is TGTGCCAGCAGCTTCCACCAGAAGGGAGTACTAGCGGGAGTTTCGACGGGCGAGCAGTACTTC.

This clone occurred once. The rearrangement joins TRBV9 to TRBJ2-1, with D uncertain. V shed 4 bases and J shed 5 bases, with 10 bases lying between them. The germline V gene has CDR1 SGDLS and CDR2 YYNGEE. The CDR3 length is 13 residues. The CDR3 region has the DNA TGTGCCAGCAGCCCCCGTTCGGACAATGAGCAGTTCTTC. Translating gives CASSPRSDNEQFF. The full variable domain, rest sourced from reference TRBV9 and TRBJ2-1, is DSGVTQTPKHLITATGQRVTLRCSPRSGDLSVYWYQQSLDQGLQFLIQYYNGEERAKGNILERFSAQQFPDLHSELNLSSLELGDSALYFCASSPRSDNEQFFGPGTRLTVL.

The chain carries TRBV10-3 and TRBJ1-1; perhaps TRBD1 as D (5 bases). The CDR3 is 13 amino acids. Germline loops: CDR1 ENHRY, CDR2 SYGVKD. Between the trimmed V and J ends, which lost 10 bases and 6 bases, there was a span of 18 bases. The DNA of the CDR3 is TGTGCCACCACCTTGCAGGGCTCCTCTGAAGCTTTCTTT. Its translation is CATTLQGSSEAFF.

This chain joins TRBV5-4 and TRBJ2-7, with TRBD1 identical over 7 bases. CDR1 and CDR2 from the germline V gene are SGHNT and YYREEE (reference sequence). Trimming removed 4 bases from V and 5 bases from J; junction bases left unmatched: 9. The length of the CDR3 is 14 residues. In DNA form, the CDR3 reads TGTGCCAGCAGCGCTAGACAGGGTGAAAACGAGCAGTACTTC. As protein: CASSARQGENEQYF. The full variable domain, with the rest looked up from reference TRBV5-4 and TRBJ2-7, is ETGVTQSPTHLIKTRGQQVTLRCSSQSGHNTVSWYQQALGQGPQFIFQYYREEENGRGNFPPRFSGLQFPNYSSELNVNALELDDSALYLCASSARQGENEQYFGPGTRLTVT.

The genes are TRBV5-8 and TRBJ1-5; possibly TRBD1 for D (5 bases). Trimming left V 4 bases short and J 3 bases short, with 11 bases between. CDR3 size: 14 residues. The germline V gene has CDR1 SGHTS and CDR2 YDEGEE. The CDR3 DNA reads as TGTGCCAGCAGCCCCCAGGGCTTCAATCAGCCCCAGCATTTT. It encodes CASSPQGFNQPQHF.

CDR3 nucleotides: TGTGCCAGCAGCTCCGAAGCGGGAGAGGGCCAAGAGACCCAGTACTTC. It codes for CASSSEAGEGQETQYF. The chain has TRBV11-2 and TRBJ2-5; TRBD2 matches at 8 bases. V trimming: 4 bases; J trimming: 1 base; junction bases outside the gene matches: 8. The germline V gene encodes CDR1 SGHAT and CDR2 FQNNGV. The CDR3 totals 16 residues.

CDR3 protein: CASSLGDSKSYEQYF. DNA for the CDR3: TGTGCCAGCAGCTTAGGGGACAGTAAGTCCTACGAGCAGTACTTC. The chain links TRBV7-6 to TRBJ2-7, with 7 positions matching TRBD1. Losses at the gene ends were 1 base for V and 1 base for J; bases not matched to a gene: 4. CDR1 and CDR2 from the germline V gene are SGHVS and FNYEAQ. The CDR3 runs 15 residues.

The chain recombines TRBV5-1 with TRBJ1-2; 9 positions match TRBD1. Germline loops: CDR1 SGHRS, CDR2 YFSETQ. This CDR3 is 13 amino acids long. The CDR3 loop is CASTPGQGLGYTF. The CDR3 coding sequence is TGCGCTTCAACACCGGGACAGGGATTGGGCTACACCTTC. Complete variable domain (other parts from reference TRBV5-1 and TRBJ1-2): KAGVTQTPRYLIKTRGQQVTLSCSPISGHRSVSWYQQTPGQGLQFLFEYFSETQRNKGNFPGRFSGRQFSNSRSEMNVSTLELGDSALYLCASTPGQGLGYTFGSGTRLTVV.

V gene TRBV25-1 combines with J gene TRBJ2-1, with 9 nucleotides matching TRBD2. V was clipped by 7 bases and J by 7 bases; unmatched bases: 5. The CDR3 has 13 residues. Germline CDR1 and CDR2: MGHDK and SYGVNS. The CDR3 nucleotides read TGTGCCAGCACGGGACTAGCCGGGAATGAGCAGTTCTTC. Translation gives CASTGLAGNEQFF. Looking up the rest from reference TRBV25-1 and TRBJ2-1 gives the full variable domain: EADIYQTPRYLVIGTGKKITLECSQTMGHDKMYWYQQDPGMELHLIHYSYGVNSTEKGDLSSESTVSRIRTEHFPLTLESARPSHTSQYLCASTGLAGNEQFFGPGTRLTVL.

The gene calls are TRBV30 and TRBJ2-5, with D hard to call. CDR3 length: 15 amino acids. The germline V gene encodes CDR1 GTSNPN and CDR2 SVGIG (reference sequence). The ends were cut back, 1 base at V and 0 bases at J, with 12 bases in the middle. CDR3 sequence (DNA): TGTGCCTGGAGTGCGCACCCCGCGTACCAAGAGACCCAGTACTTC. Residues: CAWSAHPAYQETQYF.

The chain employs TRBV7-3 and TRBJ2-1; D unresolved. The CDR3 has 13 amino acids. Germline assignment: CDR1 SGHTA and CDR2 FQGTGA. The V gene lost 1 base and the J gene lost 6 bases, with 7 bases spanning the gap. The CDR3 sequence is CASSLSVPNEQFF. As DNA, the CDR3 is TGTGCCAGCAGCTTAAGTGTCCCCAATGAGCAGTTCTTC.

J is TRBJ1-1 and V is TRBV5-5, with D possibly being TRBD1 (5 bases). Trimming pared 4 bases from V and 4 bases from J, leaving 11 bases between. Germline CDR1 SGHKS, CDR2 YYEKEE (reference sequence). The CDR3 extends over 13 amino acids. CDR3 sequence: CASSPSGFTEAFF. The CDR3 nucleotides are TGTGCCAGCAGCCCTTCAGGGTTCACTGAAGCTTTCTTT.

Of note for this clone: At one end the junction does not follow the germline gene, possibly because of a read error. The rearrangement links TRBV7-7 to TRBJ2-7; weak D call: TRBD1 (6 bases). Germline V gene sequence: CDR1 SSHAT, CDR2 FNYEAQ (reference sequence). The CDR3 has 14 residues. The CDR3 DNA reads TGTGCTAGCAGTACTGGAGAGGGGGCCTACGAGCAGTACTTC. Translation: CASSTGEGAYEQYF.

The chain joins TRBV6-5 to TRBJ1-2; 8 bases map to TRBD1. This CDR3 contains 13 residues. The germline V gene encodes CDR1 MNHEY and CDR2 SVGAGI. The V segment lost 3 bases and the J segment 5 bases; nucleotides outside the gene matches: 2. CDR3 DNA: TGTGCCAGCAGTTATCAGGGGGCGTATGGCTACACCTTC. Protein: CASSYQGAYGYTF.

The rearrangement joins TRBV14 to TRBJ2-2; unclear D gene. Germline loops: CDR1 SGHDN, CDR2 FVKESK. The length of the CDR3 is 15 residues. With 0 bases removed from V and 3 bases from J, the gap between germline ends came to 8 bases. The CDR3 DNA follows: TGTGCCAGCAGCCAAGATATCAAGTACACCGGGGAGCTGTTTTTT. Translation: CASSQDIKYTGELFF.

The CDR3 DNA follows: TGTGCCAGCAGCTTGGCGGGAGTCGGGTACGAGCAGTACTTC. The encoded protein is CASSLAGVGYEQYF. The chain uses TRBV7-6 and TRBJ2-7, with TRBD2 matching 7 bases. V gave up 3 bases and J gave up 4 bases; unmatched junction bases: 6. The CDR3 loop spans 14 amino acids. Germline V gene data show CDR1 as SGHVS and CDR2 as FNYEAQ.

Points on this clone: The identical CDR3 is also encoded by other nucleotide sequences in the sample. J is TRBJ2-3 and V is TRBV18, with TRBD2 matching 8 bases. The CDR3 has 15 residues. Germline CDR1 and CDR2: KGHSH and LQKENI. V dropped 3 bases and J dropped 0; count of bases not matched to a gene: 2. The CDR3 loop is CASSPAGGSTDTQYF. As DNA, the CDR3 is TGTGCCAGCTCACCCGCGGGGGGTAGCACAGATACGCAGTATTTT.